The 28 T cell receptor beta chains reported below all come from one sample, sequenced in a study of a mutant IDH1 vaccine in newly diagnosed glioma. For these receptors, no antigen is known. The table came from immunoSEQ multiplex PCR; TCRdb's copy has only in-frame clones and leaves some out. Of 120,000 or so clones in the sample, over 75% were seen once. The time point was: week 11, during vaccination. Every single dose of the vaccine, 300 ug of mutant IDH1 20-mer peptide, came with topical imiquimod. Material: PBMCs, obtained from a glioma patient whose treatment included an IDH1 peptide vaccine. The receptors stem from a man aged 35-49 years with glioma.

This clone was observed a single time. The genes are TRBV15 and TRBJ2-3; D possibly matches TRBD1 or TRBD2 (6 bases each). Germline V gives CDR1 LNHNV, CDR2 YYDKDF (reference sequence). The CDR3 contains 17 residues. Trimming removed 5 bases at V and 2 bases at J, with 20 bases between. The DNA for the CDR3 is TGTGCCACCAGCCGGTTAGGAGGGGGGACCAACACAGATACGCAGTATTTT. Its translation is CATSRLGGGTNTDTQYF.

This clone was observed a single time. The gene calls are TRBV10-2 and TRBJ2-7; D is uncertain. Trimming took 0 bases from V and 7 from J, leaving 10 bases between them. The CDR3 spans 13 residues. Germline assignment: CDR1 WSHSY and CDR2 SAAADI. CDR3: CASSESQATEQYF. CDR3 sequence (DNA): TGCGCCAGCAGTGAGTCCCAGGCTACTGAGCAGTACTTC.

The J gene is TRBJ1-4, the V gene TRBV6-1; D remains ambiguous. The V end lost 1 base, the J end lost 2 bases, and 14 bases lay between the germline ends. This CDR3 has 17 residues. Germline assignment: CDR1 MNHNS and CDR2 SASEGT. CDR3: CASSEGPAGVTNEKLFF. CDR3 sequence (DNA): TGTGCCAGCAGTGAAGGACCCGCCGGGGTGACTAATGAAAAACTGTTTTTT.

The chain couples TRBV5-1 to TRBJ1-1, with TRBD1 as a possible D gene (5 bases). Deletions cut 3 bases from V and 3 bases from J, with 12 bases between. This CDR3 spans 14 amino acids. Germline loops: CDR1 SGHRS, CDR2 YFSETQ. The CDR3 spells CASSSDGGDTEAFF. CDR3 nucleotide sequence: TGCGCCAGCAGCTCGGACGGGGGAGACACTGAAGCTTTCTTT. The full variable domain, its missing parts supplied by reference TRBV5-1 and TRBJ1-1, is KAGVTQTPRYLIKTRGQQVTLSCSPISGHRSVSWYQQTPGQGLQFLFEYFSETQRNKGNFPGRFSGRQFSNSRSEMNVSTLELGDSALYLCASSSDGGDTEAFFGQGTRLTVV.

The chain has TRBV27 and TRBJ2-7, with D tentatively TRBD1 or TRBD2 (5 bases each). The CDR3 totals 15 residues. V was clipped by 2 bases and J by 0 bases, with 11 bases between them. Germline lookup yields CDR1 MNHEY and CDR2 SMNVEV (reference sequence). CDR3 sequence: CASSLDSGPSYEQYF. The CDR3 DNA is TGTGCCAGCAGTTTAGACAGCGGACCCTCCTACGAGCAGTACTTC.

The CDR3 DNA reads as TGCAGCGTTGAAGGGGCTCGACAGGGGAACTACGAGCAGTACTTC. The encoded protein is CSVEGARQGNYEQYF. V gene TRBV29-1 combines with J gene TRBJ2-7; TRBD1 matches at 8 bases. This CDR3 is 15 amino acids long. The J segment lost 3 bases and the V segment lost 1 base, leaving 8 bases of the junction unmatched. Looked up from germline, CDR1 is SQVTM and CDR2 is ANQGSEA.

The V and J genes are TRBV6-5 and TRBJ2-1; 8 nucleotides match TRBD1. The CDR3 contains 16 residues. The V gene end was trimmed by 0 bases and the J gene end by 8 bases; junction bases not matched to a gene: 9. The germline CDR1 and CDR2 sequences are MNHEY and SVGAGI. This chain's CDR3 is CASSYSGIQGVHEQFF. CDR3 nucleotide sequence: TGTGCCAGCAGTTACTCGGGAATACAGGGGGTACATGAGCAGTTCTTC.

The genes are TRBV27 and TRBJ2-7; the D gene could be TRBD1 or TRBD2 (5 bases each). The CDR3 covers 17 residues. Trimming removed 1 base from V and 5 bases from J, with 21 bases in between. Germline assignment: CDR1 MNHEY and CDR2 SMNVEV (reference sequence). CDR3 loop: CASSLLSEWGSGHEQYF. The CDR3 coding sequence is TGTGCCAGCAGTTTATTGAGCGAATGGGGGTCGGGCCACGAGCAGTACTTC.

The genes are TRBV7-2 and TRBJ2-7; 9 nucleotides line up with TRBD2. The CDR3 sequence is 16 residues long. In germline, CDR1 is SGHTA, CDR2 FQGNSA. J gave up 2 bases and V 2 bases, and 7 bases lay outside the gene matches. CDR3 sequence: CASSLPAGTSPYEQYF. CDR3 nucleotides: TGTGCCAGCAGCTTACCCGCCGGGACTAGCCCCTACGAGCAGTACTTC.

V gene TRBV6-5 combines with J gene TRBJ2-4, with D hard to call. This CDR3 has 16 residues. Germline V gives CDR1 MNHEY, CDR2 SVGAGI. The germline V and J ends were trimmed by 4 bases and 8 bases, with 21 bases remaining between them. In DNA, the CDR3 is TGTGCCAGCAGTTCACCTCGGAGCCCTTCCCGGGACATTCAGTACTTC. Amino acid sequence: CASSSPRSPSRDIQYF.

The chain links TRBV19 to TRBJ1-2; 7 nucleotides align to TRBD1. Germline trimming cut 4 bases from V and 6 bases from J; bases unmatched to any gene: 11. The CDR3 has 15 amino acids. Germline V CDR1 and CDR2: LNHDA, SQIVND (reference sequence). The CDR3 DNA is TGTGCCAGTAGTAACCTGAAAGGGACAGTCCATGGCTACACCTTC. This translates into CASSNLKGTVHGYTF.

The chain combines TRBV27 with TRBJ1-5; TRBD1 is a possible D gene (6 bases). CDR1 and CDR2 (germline): MNHEY, SMNVEV (reference sequence). Trimming left V 6 bases short and J 6 bases short, with 15 bases between. The CDR3 is 14 amino acids. CDR3 bases: TGTGCCAGCAGCCCGGACAGAGGGGTTCAGCCCCAGCATTTT. Amino acids: CASSPDRGVQPQHF.

The chain links TRBV5-6 to TRBJ2-7; 7 bases match TRBD1. Germline-derived CDR1 and CDR2 are SGHDT and YYEEEE. The V gene end was trimmed by 4 bases and the J gene end by 2 bases; junction bases not matched to a gene: 6. CDR3 size: 14 residues. CDR3 sequence (DNA): TGTGCCAGCAGCCCGGACAGGAGCACCTACGAGCAGTACTTC. Translating it yields CASSPDRSTYEQYF.

The CDR3 loop reads CASSLVDSYEQYF. The CDR3 DNA reads as TGTGCCAGCAGCTTAGTTGACTCCTACGAGCAGTACTTC. V usage is TRBV7-2 and J usage is TRBJ2-7; D unclear. In germline, CDR1 is SGHTA, CDR2 FQGNSA. Trimming took 1 base from V and 0 from J, leaving 4 bases between them. The CDR3 is made up of 13 amino acids.

The chain links TRBV7-9 to TRBJ2-5; maybe TRBD2 (7 bases). V gave up 3 bases and J gave up 5 bases, with 13 bases separating them. Germline CDR1 reads SEHNR; CDR2 reads FQNEAQ (reference sequence). The CDR3 is made up of 14 amino acids. In DNA, the CDR3 is TGTGCCAGCAGCTTCCGGGGGGCGCGGGAGACCCAGTACTTC. Residues: CASSFRGARETQYF.

This clone has more than one count but fewer than ten. The chain links TRBV27 to TRBJ1-1, with D hard to call. Trimming cost V 0 bases and J 5 bases, with 7 bases left between them. The CDR3 runs 13 residues. From germline, CDR1 is MNHEY and CDR2 SMNVEV (reference sequence). The CDR3 here is CASSLSAQTEAFF. The CDR3 bases are TGTGCCAGCAGTTTATCCGCACAGACTGAAGCTTTCTTT.

The chain is built from TRBV19 and TRBJ2-7; D is unclear. The CDR3 runs to 14 residues. With 3 bases removed from V and 0 bases from J, the gap between germline ends came to 9 bases. The germline gives CDR1 LNHDA, CDR2 SQIVND (reference sequence). The CDR3 loop is CASSMASASYEQYF. The CDR3, as DNA: TGTGCCAGTAGTATGGCGTCCGCCTCCTACGAGCAGTACTTC.

V gene TRBV13 combines with J gene TRBJ2-7; D is possibly TRBD2 (6 bases). The CDR3 runs to 14 residues. V was cut by 5 bases and J by 1 base, with 12 bases left in between. Per germline, CDR1 PRHDT and CDR2 FYEKMQ (reference sequence). As DNA, the CDR3 is TGTGCCAGCAGCGCGGGACTTCCTTCCTACGAGCAGTACTTC. Translation: CASSAGLPSYEQYF.

This sequence joins TRBV6-4 and TRBJ2-1, with 7 bases identical to TRBD2. Germline CDR1 reads MRHNA; CDR2 reads SNTAGT. The CDR3 sequence is 15 residues long. V shed 2 bases and J 5 bases; nucleotides not matched to a gene: 6. CDR3 amino acids: CASSDPRGDHNEQFF. As DNA, the CDR3 is TGTGCCAGCAGTGACCCACGGGGGGACCACAATGAGCAGTTCTTC.

The chain combines TRBV7-2 with TRBJ2-7; 8 nucleotides agree with TRBD1. CDR1 and CDR2 from the germline V gene are SGHTA and FQGNSA. The trim removed 3 bases at V and 4 bases at J, leaving 2 bases unmatched. This CDR3 is built from 13 residues. DNA of the CDR3: TGTGCCAGCAGCTTTGGGGACAGGTACGAGCAGTACTTC. As protein: CASSFGDRYEQYF.

The rearrangement uses TRBV6-1 and TRBJ1-2; the match to TRBD1 covers 8 bases. The trim removed 8 bases at V and 4 bases at J, leaving 9 bases unmatched. The CDR3 has 14 residues. Germline CDR1 MNHNS, CDR2 SASEGT. The CDR3: CASQMDRVGYGYTF. The DNA of the CDR3 is TGTGCCAGCCAAATGGACAGGGTTGGCTATGGCTACACCTTC.

The chain carries TRBV2 and TRBJ2-7; D unresolved. The germline V and J ends were trimmed by 3 bases and 2 bases, with 11 bases remaining between them. This CDR3 has 14 residues. The germline CDR1 and CDR2 sequences are SNHLY and FYNNEI. In nucleotides, the CDR3 is TGTGCCAGCAGTGAGGACGGTTACACCTACGAGCAGTACTTC. This encodes CASSEDGYTYEQYF. Looking up the rest from reference TRBV2 and TRBJ2-7 gives the full variable domain: EPEVTQTPSHQVTQMGQEVILRCVPISNHLYFYWYRQILGQKVEFLVSFYNNEISEKSEIFDDQFSVERPDGSNFTLKIRSTKLEDSAMYFCASSEDGYTYEQYFGPGTRLTVT.

The chain joins TRBV10-3 to TRBJ1-2; the match to TRBD1 covers 7 bases. The CDR3 runs to 15 residues. V shed 4 bases, J shed 3 bases, and the junction held 8 bases outside the gene matches. CDR1 is ENHRY, CDR2 SYGVKD, per germline. The CDR3 nucleotides are TGTGCCATCAGTGTTTCCGACAGGGCGGACTATGGCTACACCTTC. As protein: CAISVSDRADYGYTF.

V is TRBV18 and J is TRBJ2-1, with 10 nucleotides matching TRBD2. This CDR3 contains 19 residues. The trim removed 3 bases at V and 2 bases at J, leaving 13 bases unmatched. From germline, CDR1 is KGHSH and CDR2 LQKENI. DNA of the CDR3: TGTGCCAGCTCACCCTCGGCTAGCGGGAGCCTTTTCACCTACAATGAGCAGTTCTTC. Translation gives CASSPSASGSLFTYNEQFF.

This clone was detected once. The chain is built from TRBV7-2 and TRBJ2-7; 7 nucleotides match TRBD2. The CDR3 covers 15 residues. CDR1 and CDR2 from the germline V gene are SGHTA and FQGNSA. Trimming took 5 bases from V and 2 from J; bases not matched to a gene: 9. The chain's CDR3 is CASSPTPGTTYEQYF. CDR3 in DNA: TGTGCCAGCAGCCCGACCCCCGGGACTACCTACGAGCAGTACTTC.

The chain employs TRBV5-6 and TRBJ2-7; D might be TRBD2 (6 bases). Germline CDR1 SGHDT, CDR2 YYEEEE. CDR3 length: 13 amino acids. V was clipped by 4 bases and J by 2 bases, with 10 bases between them. This CDR3 is CASSRDFPYEQYF. CDR3 bases: TGTGCCAGCAGCCGGGACTTCCCCTACGAGCAGTACTTC.

The gene calls are TRBV11-2 and TRBJ1-1; D remains unclear. CDR1 is SGHAT, CDR2 FQNNGV, per germline. V shed 3 bases and J shed 7 bases, with 21 bases lying between them. CDR3 length: 16 residues. The CDR3 sequence is CASSFLPGSTRSEAFF. The CDR3 DNA reads as TGTGCCAGCAGCTTCCTCCCCGGTTCAACAAGGAGTGAAGCTTTCTTT.

This clone ranks as medium-sized. The CDR3, as DNA: TGTGCCAGCAGCCAAGATTTGGGTCAGAAAAAACTGTTTTTT. Its translation: CASSQDLGQKKLFF. The chain couples TRBV14 to TRBJ1-4, with no clear D. Germline CDR1 is SGHDN and CDR2 is FVKESK. This CDR3 region has 14 residues. V lost 0 bases, J lost 9 bases, and 11 bases lay in between.